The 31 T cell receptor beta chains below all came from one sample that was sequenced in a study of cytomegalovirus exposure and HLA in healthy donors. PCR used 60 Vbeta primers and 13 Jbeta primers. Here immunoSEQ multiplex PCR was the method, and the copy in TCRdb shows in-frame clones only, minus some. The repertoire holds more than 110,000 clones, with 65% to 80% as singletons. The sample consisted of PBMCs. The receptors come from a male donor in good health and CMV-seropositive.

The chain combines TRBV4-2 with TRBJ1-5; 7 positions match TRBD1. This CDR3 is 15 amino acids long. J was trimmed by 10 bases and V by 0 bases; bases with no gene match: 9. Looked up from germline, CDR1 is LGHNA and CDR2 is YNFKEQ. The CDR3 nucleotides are TGTGCCAGCAGCCAAGATCCGAGACAGGGTCAACCCCAGCATTTT. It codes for CASSQDPRQGQPQHF.

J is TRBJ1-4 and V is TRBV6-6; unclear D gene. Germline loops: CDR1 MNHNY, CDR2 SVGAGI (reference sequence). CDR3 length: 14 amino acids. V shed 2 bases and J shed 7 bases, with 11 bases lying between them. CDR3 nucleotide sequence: TGTGCCAGCAGTTACGTCGGCCGCGGTGAAAAACTGTTTTTT. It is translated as CASSYVGRGEKLFF.

The CDR3 DNA reads TGTGCCAGCAGGCCCCAGACTAGTCCTTACGAGCAGTACTTC. Translating gives CASRPQTSPYEQYF. The V call is TRBV28, the J call TRBJ2-7, with a weak D call TRBD2 (6 bases). Trimming removed 6 bases from V and 4 bases from J, with 16 bases in between. Germline CDR1 MDHEN, CDR2 SYDVKM. This CDR3 contains 14 residues.

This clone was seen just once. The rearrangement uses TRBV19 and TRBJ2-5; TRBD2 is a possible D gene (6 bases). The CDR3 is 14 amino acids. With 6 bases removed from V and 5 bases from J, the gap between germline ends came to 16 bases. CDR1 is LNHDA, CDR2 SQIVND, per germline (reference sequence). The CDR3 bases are TGTGCCAGTAGGAAGGAGGGCGGGGAGGAGACCCAGTACTTC. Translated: CASRKEGGEETQYF.

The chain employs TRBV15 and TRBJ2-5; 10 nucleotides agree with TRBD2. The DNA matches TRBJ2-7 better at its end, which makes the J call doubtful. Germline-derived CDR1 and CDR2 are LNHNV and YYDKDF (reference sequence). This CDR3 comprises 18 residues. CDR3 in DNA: TGTGCCACCAGCAGAGTTCGTAAGCGGGAGGGCCCCGCCTACGAGCAGTACTTC. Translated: CATSRVRKREGPAYEQYF.

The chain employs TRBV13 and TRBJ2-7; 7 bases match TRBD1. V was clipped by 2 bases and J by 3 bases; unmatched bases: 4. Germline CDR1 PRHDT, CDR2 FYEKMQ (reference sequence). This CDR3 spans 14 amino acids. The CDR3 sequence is CASSLPGQSYEQYF. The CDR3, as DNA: TGTGCCAGCAGCTTACCGGGACAGAGCTACGAGCAGTACTTC.

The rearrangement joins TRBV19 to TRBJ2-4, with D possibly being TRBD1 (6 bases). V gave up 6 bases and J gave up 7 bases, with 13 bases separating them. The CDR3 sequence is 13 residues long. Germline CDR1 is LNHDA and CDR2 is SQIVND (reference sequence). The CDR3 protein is CASSGTGTNIQYF. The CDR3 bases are TGTGCCAGTAGCGGTACAGGGACGAACATTCAGTACTTC.

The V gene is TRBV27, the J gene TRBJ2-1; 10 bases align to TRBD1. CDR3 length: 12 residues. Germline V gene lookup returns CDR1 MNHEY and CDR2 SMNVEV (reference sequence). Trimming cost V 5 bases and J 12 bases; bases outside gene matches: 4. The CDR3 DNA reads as TGTGCCAGCAGTCCCCGGGACAGGGGGCAGTTCTTC. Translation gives CASSPRDRGQFF.

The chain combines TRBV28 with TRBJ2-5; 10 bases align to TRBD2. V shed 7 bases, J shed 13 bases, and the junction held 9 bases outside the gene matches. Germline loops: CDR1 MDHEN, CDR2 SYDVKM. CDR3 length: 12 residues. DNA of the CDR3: TGTGCCAGCACTCCTAGCGGGAGTGGGCGGTACTTC. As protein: CASTPSGSGRYF.

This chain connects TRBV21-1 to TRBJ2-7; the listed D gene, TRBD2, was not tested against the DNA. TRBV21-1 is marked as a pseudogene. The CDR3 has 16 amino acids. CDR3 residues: CASSSLSGERAYEQYF. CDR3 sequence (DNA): TGTGCCAGCAGCTCCCTCTCTGGCGAGAGGGCCTACGAGCAGTACTTC.

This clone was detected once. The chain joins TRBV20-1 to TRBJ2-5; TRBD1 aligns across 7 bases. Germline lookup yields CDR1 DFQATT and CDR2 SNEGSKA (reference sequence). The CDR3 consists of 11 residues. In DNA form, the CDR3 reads TGCAAAGGACAGGACCAAGAGACCCAGTACTTC. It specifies CKGQDQETQYF.

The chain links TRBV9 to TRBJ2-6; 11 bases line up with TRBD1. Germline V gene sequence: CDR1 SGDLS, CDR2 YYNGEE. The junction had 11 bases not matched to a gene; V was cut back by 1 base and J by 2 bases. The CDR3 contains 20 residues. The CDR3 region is CASSVNRLGTGGAGANVLTF. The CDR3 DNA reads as TGTGCCAGCAGCGTAAATAGACTAGGGACAGGGGGGGCTGGGGCCAACGTCCTGACTTTC. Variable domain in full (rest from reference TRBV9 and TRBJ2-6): DSGVTQTPKHLITATGQRVTLRCSPRSGDLSVYWYQQSLDQGLQFLIQYYNGEERAKGNILERFSAQQFPDLHSELNLSSLELGDSALYFCASSVNRLGTGGAGANVLTFGAGSRLTVL.

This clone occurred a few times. The CDR3 region has the DNA TGTGCCAGCAGGCGGGTCGGGGTTATGGGCGACGAGCAGTACTTC. Translation gives CASRRVGVMGDEQYF. The V call is TRBV11-2, the J call TRBJ2-7, with D maybe TRBD2 (5 bases). The V gene lost 6 bases and the J gene lost 5 bases, with 20 bases spanning the gap. The CDR3 contains 15 residues. The germline gives CDR1 SGHAT, CDR2 FQNNGV.

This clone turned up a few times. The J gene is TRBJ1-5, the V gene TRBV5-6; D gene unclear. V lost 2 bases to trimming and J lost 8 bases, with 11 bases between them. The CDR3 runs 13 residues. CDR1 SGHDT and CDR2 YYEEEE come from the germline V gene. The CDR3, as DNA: TGTGCCAGCAGCTTTAATCTTGCGGAGCCCCAGCATTTT. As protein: CASSFNLAEPQHF.

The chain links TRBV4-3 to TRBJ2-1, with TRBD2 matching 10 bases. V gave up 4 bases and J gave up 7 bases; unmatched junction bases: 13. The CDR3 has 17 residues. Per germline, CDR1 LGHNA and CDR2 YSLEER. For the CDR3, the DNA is TGCGCCAGCAGCCGCCAATCTAGCGGGAGTTGGATTAATGAGCAGTTCTTC. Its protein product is CASSRQSSGSWINEQFF.

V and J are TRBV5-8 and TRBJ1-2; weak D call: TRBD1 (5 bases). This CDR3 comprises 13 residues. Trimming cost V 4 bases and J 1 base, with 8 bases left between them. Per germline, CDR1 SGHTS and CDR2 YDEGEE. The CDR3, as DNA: TGTGCCAGCAGCATGGGACTTAACTATGGCTACACCTTC. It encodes CASSMGLNYGYTF. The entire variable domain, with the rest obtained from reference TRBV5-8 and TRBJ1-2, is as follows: EAGVTQSPTHLIKTRGQQATLRCSPISGHTSVYWYQQALGLGLQFLLWYDEGEERNRGNFPPRFSGRQFPNYSSELNVNALELEDSALYLCASSMGLNYGYTFGSGTRLTVV.

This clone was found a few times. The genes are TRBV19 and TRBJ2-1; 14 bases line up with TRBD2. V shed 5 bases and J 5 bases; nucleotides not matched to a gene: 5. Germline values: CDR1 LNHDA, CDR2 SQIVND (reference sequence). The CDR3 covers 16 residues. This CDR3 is CASSLMGLAGDNEQFF. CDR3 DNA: TGTGCCAGTAGTTTGATGGGACTAGCGGGAGACAATGAGCAGTTCTTC.

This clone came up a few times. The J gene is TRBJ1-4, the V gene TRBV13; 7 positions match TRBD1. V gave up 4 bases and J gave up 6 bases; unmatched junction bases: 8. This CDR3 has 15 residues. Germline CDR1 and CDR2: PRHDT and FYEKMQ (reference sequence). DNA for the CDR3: TGTGCCAGCAGCTACGGACAGGAAGAATATGAAAAACTGTTTTTT. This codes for CASSYGQEEYEKLFF.

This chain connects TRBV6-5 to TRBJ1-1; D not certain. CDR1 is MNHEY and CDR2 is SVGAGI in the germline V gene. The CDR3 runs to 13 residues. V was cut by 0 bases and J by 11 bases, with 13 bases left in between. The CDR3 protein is CASSYSTGFGAFF. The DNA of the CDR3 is TGTGCCAGCAGTTACTCGACGGGGTTTGGGGCTTTCTTT.

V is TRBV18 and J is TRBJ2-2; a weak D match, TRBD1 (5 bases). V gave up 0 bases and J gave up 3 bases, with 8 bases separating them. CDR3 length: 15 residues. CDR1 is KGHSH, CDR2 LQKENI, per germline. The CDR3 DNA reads TGTGCCAGCTCACCACCGGGGCGCGACACCGGGGAGCTGTTTTTT. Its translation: CASSPPGRDTGELFF.

CDR3 DNA: TGTGCCATCAGTGAGACTACAGGGTTAGGGCAGCCCCAGCATTTT. This sequence encodes CAISETTGLGQPQHF. The chain combines TRBV10-3 with TRBJ1-5; D is possibly TRBD1 (6 bases). CDR1 is ENHRY and CDR2 is SYGVKD in the germline V gene. V dropped 2 bases and J dropped 7 bases, with 15 bases sitting between them. CDR3 length: 15 amino acids.

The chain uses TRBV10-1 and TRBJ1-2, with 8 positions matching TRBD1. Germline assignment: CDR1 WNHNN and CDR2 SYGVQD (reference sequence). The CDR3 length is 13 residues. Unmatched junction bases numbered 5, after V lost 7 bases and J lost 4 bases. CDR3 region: CASKGQGLYGYTF. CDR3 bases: TGCGCCAGCAAAGGACAGGGACTCTATGGCTACACCTTC.

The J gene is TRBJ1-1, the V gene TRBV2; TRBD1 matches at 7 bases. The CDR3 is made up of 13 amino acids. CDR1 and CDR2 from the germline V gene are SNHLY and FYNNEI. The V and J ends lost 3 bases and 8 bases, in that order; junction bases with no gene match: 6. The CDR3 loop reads CASSDRGQSEAFF. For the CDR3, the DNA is TGTGCCAGCAGTGATAGGGGACAGTCAGAAGCTTTCTTT.

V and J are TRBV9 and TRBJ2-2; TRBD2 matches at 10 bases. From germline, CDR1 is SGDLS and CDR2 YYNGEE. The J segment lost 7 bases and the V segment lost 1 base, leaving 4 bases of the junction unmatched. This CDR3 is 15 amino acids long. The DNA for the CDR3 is TGTGCCAGCAGCGTAAGCGGGGGGGCCGTCGGGGAGCTGTTTTTT. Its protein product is CASSVSGGAVGELFF.

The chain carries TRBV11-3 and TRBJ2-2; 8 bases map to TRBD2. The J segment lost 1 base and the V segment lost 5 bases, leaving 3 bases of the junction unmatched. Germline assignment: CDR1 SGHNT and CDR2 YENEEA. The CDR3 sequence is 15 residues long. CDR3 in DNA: TGTGCCAGCAGCCCGGGACTAGAGAACACCGGGGAGCTGTTTTTT. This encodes CASSPGLENTGELFF.

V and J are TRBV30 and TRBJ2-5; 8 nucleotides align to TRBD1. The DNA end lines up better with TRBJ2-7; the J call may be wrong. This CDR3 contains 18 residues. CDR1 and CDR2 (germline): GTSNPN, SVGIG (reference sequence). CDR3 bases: TGTGCCTGGACTAGTGGTCGTGGCAGCTCAGGGGGCAGGTACGAGCAGTACTTC. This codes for CAWTSGRGSSGGRYEQYF.

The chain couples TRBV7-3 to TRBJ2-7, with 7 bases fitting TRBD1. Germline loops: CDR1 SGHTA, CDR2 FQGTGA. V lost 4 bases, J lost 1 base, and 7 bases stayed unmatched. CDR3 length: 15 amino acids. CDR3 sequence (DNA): TGTGCCAGCAGCTGGGAAGCAGGGGGATCCTACGAGCAGTACTTC. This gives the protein CASSWEAGGSYEQYF.

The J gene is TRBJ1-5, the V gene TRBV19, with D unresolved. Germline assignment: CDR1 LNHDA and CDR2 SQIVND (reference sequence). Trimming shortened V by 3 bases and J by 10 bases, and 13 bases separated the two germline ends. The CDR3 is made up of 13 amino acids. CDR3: CASSITPRDPQHF. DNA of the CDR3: TGTGCCAGTAGTATTACCCCCCGGGATCCCCAGCATTTT.

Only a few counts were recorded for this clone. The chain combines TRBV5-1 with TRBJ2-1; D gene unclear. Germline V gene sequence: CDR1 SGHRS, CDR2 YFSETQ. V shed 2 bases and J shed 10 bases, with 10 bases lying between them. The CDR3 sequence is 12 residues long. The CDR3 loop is CASSLDANEQFF. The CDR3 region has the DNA TGCGCCAGCAGCTTAGATGCTAACGAGCAGTTCTTC.

The CDR3 sequence is CASSLTTGRGGYTF. The CDR3 bases are TGTGCCAGCAGCTTAACTACAGGGCGCGGTGGCTACACCTTC. The chain joins TRBV7-9 to TRBJ1-2; weak D call: TRBD1 (6 bases). The CDR3 spans 14 residues. The V and J ends lost 2 bases and 7 bases respectively, with 14 bases between them. Germline CDR1 SEHNR, CDR2 FQNEAQ (reference sequence).

The CDR3 region has the DNA TGTGCCAGCAGCCCTGGGGCAGGGGGAAGCGAAAAACTGTTTTTT. Translating it yields CASSPGAGGSEKLFF. This rearrangement joins TRBV14 to TRBJ1-4, with 7 bases fitting TRBD1. This CDR3 has 15 residues. CDR1 is SGHDN, CDR2 FVKESK, per germline. Trimming removed 4 bases from V and 8 bases from J; junction bases left unmatched: 10. Full variable domain (rest looked up from reference TRBV14 and TRBJ1-4): EAGVTQFPSHSVIEKGQTVTLRCDPISGHDNLYWYRRVMGKEIKFLLHFVKESKQDESGMPNNRFLAERTGGTYSTLKVQPAELEDSGVYFCASSPGAGGSEKLFFGSGTQLSVL.